This T cell receptor (beta chain) was recorded in a study of T cells in Graves' hyperthyroidism and ophthalmopathy. Regarding the study as a whole: Median prediction lead before ophthalmopathy onset was about 6.3 months with the model.

The germline gives CDR1 SGHRS, CDR2 YFSETQ. The germline V and J ends were trimmed by 4 bases and 5 bases, with 13 bases remaining between them. This CDR3 contains 13 residues. With regard to this clonotype: Antigen specificity is unknown.

The source material, RNA transcripts, was used to amplify TCR beta CDR3 regions. A first-round RT-PCR of the TCR CDR3 used the HTBI primer set. Each CDR3 protein is one row after TCRdb ran MiXCR on the multiplex PCR reads. Of fewer than 250,000 distinct CDR3 sequences listed, around 26% are singletons. For ophthalmopathy patients, the Clinical Activity Score was at least 3 and the NOSPECS grade at least 4; duration was under 3 months. The diagnoses drew upon clinical symptoms, serum thyroxine and TRAb, thyroid ultrasound and orbital computed tomography. The origin of this receptor is a woman in her thirties or forties with Graves' ophthalmopathy. The chain links TRBV5-1 to TRBJ2-7, with a tentative D call TRBD2 (5 bases). Sequencing input: blood. The CDR3 bases are TGCGCCAGCAGCGCTACAGTTAGCGACGAGCAGTACTTC. This sequence encodes CASSATVSDEQYF.